This T cell receptor beta chain was documented in a study of T cell responses to AZD1222 COVID-19 vaccine. Germline V gives CDR1 SGHTS, CDR2 YDEGEE. This CDR3 spans 14 amino acids. V dropped 2 bases and J dropped 6 bases, with 12 bases sitting between them. Some clones are missing from TCRdb's copy, which holds only in-frame ones; the method was immunoSEQ multiplex PCR. This table has roughly 180,000 clones, 94% appearing once. This material consisted of peripheral blood, taken 28 days after the second AZD1222 dose. The chain carries TRBV5-8 and TRBJ1-5, with D perhaps TRBD1 (6 bases). The sequence was collected from an adult who received the AZD1222 COVID-19 vaccine. Written as DNA, the CDR3 is TGTGCCAGCAGCTTTACGAGGGGGACTCAGCCCCAGCATTTT. Protein sequence: CASSFTRGTQPQHF.